These 5 T cell receptor beta chains originate from one sample sequenced in a study of blood T cell repertoires in COVID-19. Repertoires were generated with immunoSEQ multiplex PCR, while TCRdb's copy carries only in-frame clones and drops some. In the table there are a few hundred thousand clones, roughly 90% of which are singletons. Sequenced input: PBMCs or T cells enriched from blood (not recorded which). Receptors originate from a woman aged 25 to 45 who had recovered from COVID-19.

CDR3 loop: CASSMTVREAFF. Here the CDR3 DNA reads TGTGCCAGCAGTATGACAGTCCGGGAAGCTTTCTTT. The chain employs TRBV12-3 or TRBV12-4 and TRBJ1-1; the D gene is possibly TRBD1 (5 bases). V was cut by 5 bases and J by 8 bases, with 12 bases left in between. This CDR3 has 12 amino acids.

This clone appeared a single time. The V and J genes are TRBV28 and TRBJ1-2; unclear D gene. This CDR3 has 12 residues. V was trimmed by 5 bases and J by 5 bases, leaving 9 bases between them. Germline CDR1 is MDHEN and CDR2 is SYDVKM. CDR3 in DNA: TGTGCCAGCAGTCTCGACGGGTATGGCTACACCTTC. Amino acid sequence: CASSLDGYGYTF.

The gene calls are TRBV28 and TRBJ1-2; 9 bases match TRBD1. The V gene's germline CDR1 is MDHEN and CDR2 SYDVKM. V lost 4 bases to trimming and J lost 5 bases; unmatched junction nucleotides: 14. The CDR3 has 17 amino acids. The CDR3 region is CASSSSGPDRGGYGYTF. The DNA for the CDR3 is TGTGCCAGCAGTTCATCCGGCCCGGACAGGGGTGGGTATGGCTACACCTTC.

V gene TRBV5-1 combines with J gene TRBJ2-5, with D perhaps TRBD1 (5 bases). Germline CDR1 reads SGHRS; CDR2 reads YFSETQ. The CDR3 contains 15 residues. V was clipped by 2 bases and J by 5 bases, with 16 bases between them. DNA for the CDR3: TGCGCCAGCAGCTTCGGTCAGGCCTCAGGGGAGACCCAGTACTTC. It codes for CASSFGQASGETQYF.

The rearrangement links TRBV2 to TRBJ2-5; 7 nucleotides match TRBD1. J lost 3 bases, V lost 0 bases, and 7 bases had no gene match. The CDR3 has 16 amino acids. The germline CDR1 and CDR2 sequences are SNHLY and FYNNEI. The CDR3 spells CASSEAPGTAKETQYF. CDR3 coding DNA: TGTGCCAGCAGTGAAGCGCCCGGGACAGCCAAAGAGACCCAGTACTTC.